The next 25 T cell receptor beta chains were all read from a single sample in a study of T cell repertoires in cytomegalovirus infection. Their cognate antigens are unknown. TCRdb independently ran MiXCR on the reads; one entry per CDR3 protein. The repertoire consists of about 890,000 distinct CDR3 sequences, with about a third occurring once and the leading ten covering around 15%. The input for sequencing was cultured CD8+ T cells from PBMCs, taken from culture after CMV antigen stimulation. These receptors came from a human donor in good health (CMV status not recorded). Some clones in this sample may be carry-over from other donors' samples.

The rearrangement uses TRBV12-3 or TRBV12-4 and TRBJ2-1, with D perhaps matching TRBD2 (5 bases). V lost 7 bases to trimming and J lost 10 bases, with 17 bases between them. The CDR3 length is 13 residues. The DNA of the CDR3 is TGTGCCAGCACCATCATGAACCGGGAAGAGCAGTTCTTC. Translation gives CASTIMNREEQFF.

This clonotype came up a few times. The V gene is TRBV6-1, the J gene TRBJ2-5; the D gene is possibly TRBD2 (5 bases). From germline, CDR1 is MNHNS and CDR2 SASEGT. The V end was cut by 4 bases, the J end by 2 bases, with 17 bases between. The CDR3 is 16 residues long. The CDR3 sequence: CASSVGLGRRQETQYF. CDR3 nucleotide sequence: TGTGCCAGCAGTGTCGGACTTGGACGTCGGCAAGAGACCCAGTACTTC.

Many counts were recorded for this clonotype. J is TRBJ2-5 and V is TRBV7-8; unclear D gene. From germline, CDR1 is SGHVS and CDR2 FQNEAQ. Trimming shortened V by 7 bases and J by 1 base, and 10 bases separated the two germline ends. The CDR3 is 13 residues long. CDR3 residues: CASIKRFQETQYF. The CDR3 DNA reads TGTGCCAGCATCAAAAGGTTCCAAGAGACCCAGTACTTC.

The table lists this clonotype with a few counts. This chain links TRBV2 with TRBJ1-1; tentatively, D is TRBD1 (6 bases). The V and J ends lost 4 bases and 4 bases respectively, with 16 bases between them. Germline CDR1 SNHLY, CDR2 FYNNEI. The CDR3 runs to 15 residues. The CDR3 region is CASSVSRDKSTEAFF. CDR3 sequence (DNA): TGTGCCAGCAGTGTGTCCCGGGACAAAAGCACTGAAGCTTTCTTT.

This sequence joins TRBV5-1 and TRBJ2-1; possibly TRBD1 for D (6 bases). The germline CDR1 and CDR2 sequences are SGHRS and YFSETQ. The V end lost 4 bases, the J end lost 4 bases, and 12 bases lay between the germline ends. This CDR3 contains 14 residues. CDR3 DNA: TGCGCCAGCAGCCTCCGGGACATATACAATGAGCAGTTCTTC. It yields the protein CASSLRDIYNEQFF.

The gene calls are TRBV4-1 and TRBJ2-6; D tentatively reads TRBD1 or TRBD2 (6 bases each). Germline values: CDR1 MGHRA, CDR2 YSYEKL. The CDR3 extends over 16 amino acids. The V end lost 11 bases, the J end lost 0 bases, and 17 bases lay between the germline ends. The CDR3 bases are TGCGCCGCCCTCGGGGGCCTGAGCTCTGGGGCCAACGTCCTGACTTTC. Encoded protein: CAALGGLSSGANVLTF.

V is TRBV7-4 and J is TRBJ2-6; D is possibly TRBD1 (6 bases). V was pared by 5 bases and J by 1 base, with 12 bases between. This CDR3 has 16 amino acids. CDR1 and CDR2 (germline): SGHVT, SQSDAQ. The DNA for the CDR3 is TGTGCCAGCAGCCCGCAAACAGGGTCTGGGGCCAACGTCCTGACTTTC. It yields the protein CASSPQTGSGANVLTF. The complete variable domain, with remaining parts taken from reference TRBV7-4 and TRBJ2-6, reads GAGVSQSPRYKVAKRGRDVALRCDSISGHVTLYWYRQTLGQGSEVLTYSQSDAQRDKSGRPSGRFSAERPERSVSTLKIQRTEQGDSAVYLCASSPQTGSGANVLTFGAGSRLTVL.

V gene TRBV6-8 combines with J gene TRBJ2-5; D gene unclear. CDR3 length: 13 residues. V shed 2 bases and J shed 3 bases, with 7 bases lying between them. CDR1 is MNHGY, CDR2 SAAAGT, per germline. The CDR3 loop is CASSYEFEETQYF. The CDR3 bases are TGTGCCAGCAGTTACGAGTTCGAAGAGACCCAGTACTTC.

The sample holds a few counts of this clonotype. The chain has TRBV28 and TRBJ1-5; tentatively, D is TRBD1 (5 bases). Germline-derived CDR1 and CDR2 are MDHEN and SYDVKM. The ends were cut back, 5 bases at V and 2 bases at J, with 19 bases in the middle. The CDR3 consists of 17 residues. The CDR3: CASSLSTGTVGNQPQHF. The CDR3 DNA reads TGTGCCAGCAGTCTTTCCACCGGGACCGTCGGCAATCAGCCCCAGCATTTT.

The chain carries TRBV10-3 and TRBJ2-7; D ambiguous. The CDR3 contains 15 residues. V shed 2 bases and J shed 0 bases, with 11 bases lying between them. Germline V lookup: CDR1 ENHRY, CDR2 SYGVKD. The CDR3 coding sequence is TGTGCCATCAGTGAGCCGGCAGGCAGCTCCTACGAGCAGTACTTC. Amino acid sequence: CAISEPAGSSYEQYF.

This clonotype was recorded at least ten times. This chain connects TRBV7-2 to TRBJ2-7; D is uncertain. The germline V and J ends were trimmed by 1 base and 2 bases, with 9 bases remaining between them. The germline V gene encodes CDR1 SGHTA and CDR2 FQGNSA. CDR3 length equals 14 residues. The CDR3 DNA sequence: TGTGCCAGCAGCTTAGATCCCTTCACCTACGAGCAGTACGTC. Translating it yields CASSLDPFTYEQYV.

This clonotype came up many times. The chain uses TRBV6-1 and TRBJ2-5; D may be TRBD1 (6 bases). The germline V gene has CDR1 MNHNS and CDR2 SASEGT. The CDR3 runs 13 residues. V lost 5 bases and J lost 5, with 12 bases in between. The CDR3 region has the DNA TGTGCCAGCAGTCAGGTCAGGGGTGAGACCCAGTACTTC. Encoded protein: CASSQVRGETQYF.

This sequence joins TRBV27 and TRBJ1-2; D might be TRBD1 (6 bases). V dropped 5 bases and J dropped 4 bases, with 14 bases sitting between them. The CDR3 extends over 14 amino acids. Germline CDR1 and CDR2: MNHEY and SMNVEV (reference sequence). DNA of the CDR3: TGTGCCAGCAGTACAATCAGGGGAAGCTATGGCTACACCTTC. Translation: CASSTIRGSYGYTF.

The chain uses TRBV7-9 and TRBJ2-2; D not resolved. The CDR3 is 12 amino acids. Germline CDR1 and CDR2: SEHNR and FQNEAQ (reference sequence). The ends were cut back, 3 bases at V and 7 bases at J, with 6 bases in the middle. The CDR3 reads CASSLYLGELFF. The CDR3 DNA follows: TGTGCCAGCAGCTTGTACCTCGGGGAGCTGTTTTTT. Complete variable domain (other parts from reference TRBV7-9 and TRBJ2-2): DTGVSQNPRHKITKRGQNVTFRCDPISEHNRLYWYRQTLGQGPEFLTYFQNEAQLEKSRLLSDRFSAERPKGSFSTLEIQRTEQGDSAMYLCASSLYLGELFFGEGSRLTVL.

The chain is built from TRBV7-8 and TRBJ1-2, with 9 nucleotides matching TRBD1. Germline CDR1 reads SGHVS; CDR2 reads FQNEAQ. V gave up 1 base and J gave up 4 bases; unmatched junction bases: 4. The CDR3 covers 15 residues. The CDR3 protein is CASSLGSQGAYGYTF. For the CDR3, the DNA is TGTGCCAGCAGCTTAGGGTCACAGGGGGCCTATGGCTACACCTTC.

The genes are TRBV6-2 or TRBV6-3 and TRBJ2-3; no reliable D call. The CDR3 consists of 14 residues. The V and J ends lost 4 bases and 1 base respectively, with 9 bases between them. Germline CDR1 is MNHEY and CDR2 is SVGEGT. The CDR3 DNA reads as TGTGCCAGCAGTTCCGAGTACGGCACAGATACGCAGTATTTT. Translated: CASSSEYGTDTQYF.

This clonotype was picked up many times. For the CDR3, the DNA is TGTGCCAGCAGCGCGCGACAGGGGCCGGGCCTGGGGACCCAGTACTTC. It codes for CASSARQGPGLGTQYF. This chain uses TRBV7-8 with TRBJ2-5; 8 bases agree with TRBD1. The CDR3 is 16 amino acids. The germline V gene encodes CDR1 SGHVS and CDR2 FQNEAQ. V lost 5 bases and J lost 7; bases outside the gene matches: 15.

J is TRBJ2-1 and V is TRBV7-4, with a tentative D call TRBD1 (5 bases). Trimming removed 3 bases from V and 4 bases from J, with 13 bases in between. CDR3 length: 15 residues. The V gene's germline CDR1 is SGHVT and CDR2 SQSDAQ. CDR3 in amino acids: CASSFTQGIYNEQFF. The CDR3 DNA reads TGTGCCAGCAGCTTCACCCAGGGCATTTACAATGAGCAGTTCTTC.

This clonotype was detected ten times or more. The chain couples TRBV2 to TRBJ2-2; no firm D call. V was clipped by 7 bases and J by 0 bases, with 9 bases between them. CDR3 length equals 14 residues. Germline V gene lookup returns CDR1 SNHLY and CDR2 FYNNEI. This chain's CDR3 is CASKTDANTGELFF. The CDR3 region has the DNA TGTGCCAGCAAGACTGATGCGAACACCGGGGAGCTGTTTTTT.

The chain employs TRBV9 and TRBJ1-1; D might be TRBD1 (6 bases). Deletions cut 3 bases from V and 0 bases from J, with 18 bases between. This CDR3 is built from 17 residues. CDR1 SGDLS and CDR2 YYNGEE come from the germline V gene. DNA for the CDR3: TGTGCCAGCAGCGAAGAGGGGGGACATTCTTTGAACACTGAAGCTTTCTTT. As protein: CASSEEGGHSLNTEAFF.

The gene calls are TRBV7-9 and TRBJ1-3, with D hard to call. Germline V gene data show CDR1 as SEHNR and CDR2 as FQNEAQ (reference sequence). V lost 1 base to trimming and J lost 0 bases, with 7 bases between them. The CDR3 spans 15 residues. CDR3 sequence (DNA): TGTGCCAGCAGCTTAGAAGTTCTCTCTGGAAACACCATATATTTT. Protein: CASSLEVLSGNTIYF.

The chain joins TRBV14 to TRBJ2-2; no clear D. Between the trimmed V and J ends, which lost 4 bases and 4 bases, there was a span of 16 bases. The CDR3 runs to 16 residues. Germline CDR1 and CDR2: SGHDN and FVKESK. The CDR3 loop reads CASSLFAFASTGELFF. In DNA, the CDR3 is TGTGCCAGCAGCCTCTTTGCATTCGCTTCCACCGGGGAGCTGTTTTTT. Combining the CDR3 with reference TRBV14 and TRBJ2-2 gives the whole variable domain EAGVTQFPSHSVIEKGQTVTLRCDPISGHDNLYWYRRVMGKEIKFLLHFVKESKQDESGMPNNRFLAERTGGTYSTLKVQPAELEDSGVYFCASSLFAFASTGELFFGEGSRLTVL.

The V gene is TRBV27, the J gene TRBJ2-1; 7 nucleotides line up with TRBD2. Germline V gene sequence: CDR1 MNHEY, CDR2 SMNVEV (reference sequence). The ends lost 4 bases at V and 8 bases at J; junction bases unmatched: 11. The CDR3 covers 15 residues. The CDR3 DNA follows: TGTGCCAGCAGTTCCCCGACTAGTCGGGAGGATGAGCAGTTCTTC. It codes for CASSSPTSREDEQFF.

This clonotype was counted many times. The chain employs TRBV7-3 and TRBJ2-1; 10 bases map to TRBD1. The CDR3 contains 16 residues. The V segment lost 2 bases and the J segment 2 bases; nucleotides outside the gene matches: 3. Germline V CDR1 and CDR2: SGHTA, FQGTGA. The CDR3 DNA sequence: TGTGCCAGCAGCTTATCTGGGACAGGGGCCTACAATGAGCAGTTCTTC. Protein: CASSLSGTGAYNEQFF.

V and J are TRBV7-9 and TRBJ2-1, with D tentatively TRBD2 (7 bases). V was pared by 4 bases and J by 6 bases, with 22 bases between. Germline CDR1 and CDR2: SEHNR and FQNEAQ (reference sequence). The CDR3 covers 17 residues. The DNA for the CDR3 is TGTGCCAGCAGCTCTGACCTTGGGGGGGCAAATCTCAATGAGCAGTTCTTC. Its protein product is CASSSDLGGANLNEQFF.